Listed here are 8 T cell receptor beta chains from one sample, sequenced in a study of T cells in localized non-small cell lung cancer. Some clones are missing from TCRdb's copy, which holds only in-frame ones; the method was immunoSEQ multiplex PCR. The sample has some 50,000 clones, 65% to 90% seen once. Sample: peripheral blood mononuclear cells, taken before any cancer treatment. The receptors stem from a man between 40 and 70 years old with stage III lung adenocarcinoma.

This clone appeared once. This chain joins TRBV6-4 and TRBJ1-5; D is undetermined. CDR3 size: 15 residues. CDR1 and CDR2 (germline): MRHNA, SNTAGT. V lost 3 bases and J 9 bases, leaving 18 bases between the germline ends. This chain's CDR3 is CASSERLGNPRPQHF. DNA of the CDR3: TGTGCCAGCAGTGAACGGCTCGGGAATCCGCGGCCCCAGCATTTT.

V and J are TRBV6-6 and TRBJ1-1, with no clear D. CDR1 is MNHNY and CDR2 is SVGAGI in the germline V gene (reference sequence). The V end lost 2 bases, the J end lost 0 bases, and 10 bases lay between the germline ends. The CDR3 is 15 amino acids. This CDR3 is CASSYPDNMNTEAFF. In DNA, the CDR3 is TGTGCCAGCAGTTACCCCGACAACATGAACACTGAAGCTTTCTTT.

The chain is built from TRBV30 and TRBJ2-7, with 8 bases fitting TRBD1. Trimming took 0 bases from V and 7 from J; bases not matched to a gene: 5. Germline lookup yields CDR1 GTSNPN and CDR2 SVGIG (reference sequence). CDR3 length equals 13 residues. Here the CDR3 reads CAWSVLRTGEQYF. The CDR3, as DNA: TGTGCCTGGAGTGTACTCAGGACAGGGGAGCAGTACTTC.

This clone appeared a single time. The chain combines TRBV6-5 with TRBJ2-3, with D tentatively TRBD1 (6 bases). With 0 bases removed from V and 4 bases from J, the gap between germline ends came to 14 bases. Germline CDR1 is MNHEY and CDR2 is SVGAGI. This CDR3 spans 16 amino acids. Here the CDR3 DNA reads TGTGCCAGCAGTTACTCTCCAGCGGACAGCTCAGATACGCAGTATTTT. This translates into CASSYSPADSSDTQYF.

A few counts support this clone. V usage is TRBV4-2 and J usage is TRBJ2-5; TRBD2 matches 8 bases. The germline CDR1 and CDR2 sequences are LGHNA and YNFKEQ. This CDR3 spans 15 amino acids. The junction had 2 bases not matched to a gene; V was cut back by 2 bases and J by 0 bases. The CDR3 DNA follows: TGTGCCAGCAGCCAATTGCGGGGGGACCAAGAGACCCAGTACTTC. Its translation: CASSQLRGDQETQYF.

The DNA of the CDR3 is TGCGCCAGCAGCCAAGCTGGGGGAATCTACGAGCAGTACTTC. Translation: CASSQAGGIYEQYF. The V call is TRBV4-1, the J call TRBJ2-7; D assignment may be TRBD1 or TRBD2 (5 bases each). V lost 1 base, J lost 3 bases, and 10 bases lay in between. The CDR3 is 14 residues long. CDR1 MGHRA and CDR2 YSYEKL come from the germline V gene.

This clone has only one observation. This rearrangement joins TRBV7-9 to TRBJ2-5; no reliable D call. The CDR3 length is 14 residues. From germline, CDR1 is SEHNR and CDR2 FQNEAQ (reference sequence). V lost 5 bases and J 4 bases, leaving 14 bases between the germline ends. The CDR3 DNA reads TGTGCCAGCAGCCCCCCGGGCCGCGGAGAGACCCAGTACTTC. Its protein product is CASSPPGRGETQYF.

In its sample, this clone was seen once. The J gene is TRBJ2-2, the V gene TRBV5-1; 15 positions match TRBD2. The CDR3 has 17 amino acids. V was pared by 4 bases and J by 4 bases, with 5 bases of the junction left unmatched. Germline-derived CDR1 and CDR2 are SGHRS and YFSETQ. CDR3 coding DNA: TGCGCCAGCAGCAGGGGACTAGCGGGGGGCCCCACCGGGGAGCTGTTTTTT. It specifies CASSRGLAGGPTGELFF.